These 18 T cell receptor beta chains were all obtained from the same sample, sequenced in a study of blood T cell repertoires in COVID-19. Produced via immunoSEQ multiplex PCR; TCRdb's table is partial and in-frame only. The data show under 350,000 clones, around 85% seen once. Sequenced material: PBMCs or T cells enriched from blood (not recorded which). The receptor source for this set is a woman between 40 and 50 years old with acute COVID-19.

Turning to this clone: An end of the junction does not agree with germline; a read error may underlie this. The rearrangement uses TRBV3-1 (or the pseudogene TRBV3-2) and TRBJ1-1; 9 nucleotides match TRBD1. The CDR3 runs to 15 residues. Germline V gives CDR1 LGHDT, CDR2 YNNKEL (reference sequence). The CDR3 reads CASSLDRGLNTEAFF. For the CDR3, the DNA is TGCGCCAGCAGCCTGGACAGGGGATTGAACACTGAAGCTTTCTTT.

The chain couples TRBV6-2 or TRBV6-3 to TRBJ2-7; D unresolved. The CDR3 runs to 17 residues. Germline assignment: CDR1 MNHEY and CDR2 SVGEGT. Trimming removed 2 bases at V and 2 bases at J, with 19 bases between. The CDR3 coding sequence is TGTGCCAGCAGTTACCCGCTAACGGTCAGGAACGCCTACGAGCAGTACTTC. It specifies CASSYPLTVRNAYEQYF.

Here the CDR3 DNA reads TGTGCCAGCAGCCCCGGGACATATAACACCGGGGAGCTGTTTTTT. It specifies CASSPGTYNTGELFF. The genes are TRBV21-1 and TRBJ2-2; the table assigns TRBD1, which was not confirmed against the DNA. TRBV21-1 is a documented pseudogene. The CDR3 is made up of 15 amino acids.

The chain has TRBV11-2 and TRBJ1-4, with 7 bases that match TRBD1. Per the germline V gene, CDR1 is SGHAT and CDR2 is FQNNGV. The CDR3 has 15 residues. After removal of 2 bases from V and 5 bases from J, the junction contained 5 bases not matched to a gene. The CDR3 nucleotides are TGTGCCAGCAGCTTACCACAGGGGAAGAATGAAAAACTGTTTTTT. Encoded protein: CASSLPQGKNEKLFF.

CDR3 region: CASSQGDSNQPQHF. The CDR3 bases are TGTGCCAGCTCACAGGGGGATAGCAATCAGCCCCAGCATTTT. The J gene is TRBJ1-5, the V gene TRBV18; D may be TRBD1 (6 bases). Trimming shortened V by 4 bases and J by 0 bases, and 7 bases separated the two germline ends. In germline, CDR1 is KGHSH, CDR2 LQKENI. The CDR3 runs 14 residues.

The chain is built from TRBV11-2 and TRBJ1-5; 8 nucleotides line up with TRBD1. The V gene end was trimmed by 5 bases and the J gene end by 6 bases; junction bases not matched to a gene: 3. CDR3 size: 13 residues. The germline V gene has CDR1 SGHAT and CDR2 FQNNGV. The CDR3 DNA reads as TGTGCCAGCAGCCAAGACAGGGGTCAGCCCCAGCATTTT. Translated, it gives CASSQDRGQPQHF.

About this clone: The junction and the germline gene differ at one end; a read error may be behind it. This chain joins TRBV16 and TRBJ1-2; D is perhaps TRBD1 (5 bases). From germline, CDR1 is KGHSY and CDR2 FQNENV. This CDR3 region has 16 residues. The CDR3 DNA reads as TGTGCCAGCAGTCAATGGGCGGGGGAACTTAACTATGGCTACACCTTC. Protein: CASSQWAGELNYGYTF.

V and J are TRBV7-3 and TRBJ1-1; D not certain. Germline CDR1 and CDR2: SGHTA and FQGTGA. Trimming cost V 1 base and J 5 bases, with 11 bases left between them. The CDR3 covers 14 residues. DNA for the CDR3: TGTGCCAGCAGCTTAAAGAGCCGGGGAACTGAAGCTTTCTTT. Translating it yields CASSLKSRGTEAFF.

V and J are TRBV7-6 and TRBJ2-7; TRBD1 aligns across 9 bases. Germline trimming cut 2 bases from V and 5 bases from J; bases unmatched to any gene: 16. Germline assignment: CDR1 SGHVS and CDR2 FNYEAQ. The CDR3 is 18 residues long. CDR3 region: CASSLHNFPQGAGDEQYF. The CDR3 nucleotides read TGTGCCAGCAGCTTACATAATTTTCCACAGGGGGCGGGAGACGAGCAGTACTTC.

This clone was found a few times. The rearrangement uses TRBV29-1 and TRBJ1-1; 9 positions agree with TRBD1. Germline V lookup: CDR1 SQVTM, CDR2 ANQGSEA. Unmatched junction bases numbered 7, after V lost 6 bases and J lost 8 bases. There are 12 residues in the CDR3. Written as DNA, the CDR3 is TGCAGCGTGGAACAGGGGGCGGTGGAAGCTTTCTTT. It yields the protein CSVEQGAVEAFF.

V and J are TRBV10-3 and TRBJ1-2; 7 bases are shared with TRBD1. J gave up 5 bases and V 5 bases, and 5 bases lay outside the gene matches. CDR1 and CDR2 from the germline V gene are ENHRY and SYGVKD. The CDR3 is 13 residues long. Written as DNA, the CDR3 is TGTGCCATCAGTTTGGACAGGACTTATGGCTACACCTTC. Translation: CAISLDRTYGYTF.

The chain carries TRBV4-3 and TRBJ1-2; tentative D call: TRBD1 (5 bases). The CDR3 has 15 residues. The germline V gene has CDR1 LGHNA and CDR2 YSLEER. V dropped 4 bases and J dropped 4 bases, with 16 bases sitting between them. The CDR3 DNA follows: TGCGCCAGCAGCCCCCGGGCGGGGGTGGGCTATGGCTACACCTTC. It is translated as CASSPRAGVGYGYTF.

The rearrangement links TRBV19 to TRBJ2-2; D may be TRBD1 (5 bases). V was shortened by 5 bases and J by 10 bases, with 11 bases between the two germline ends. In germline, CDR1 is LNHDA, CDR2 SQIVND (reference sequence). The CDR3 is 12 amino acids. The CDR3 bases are TGTGCCAGTAGTGACAGTGGGTTGGAGCTGTTTTTT. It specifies CASSDSGLELFF. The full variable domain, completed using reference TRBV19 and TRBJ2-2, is DGGITQSPKYLFRKEGQNVTLSCEQNLNHDAMYWYRQDPGQGLRLIYYSQIVNDFQKGDIAEGYSVSREKKESFPLTVTSAQKNPTAFYLCASSDSGLELFFGEGSRLTVL.

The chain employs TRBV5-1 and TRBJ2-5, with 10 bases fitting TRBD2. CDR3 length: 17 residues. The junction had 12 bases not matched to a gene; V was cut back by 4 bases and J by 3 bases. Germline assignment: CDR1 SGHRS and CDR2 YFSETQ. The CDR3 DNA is TGCGCCAGCAGCCGCCGTTTAGCCAGCGGGGGGGAAGAGACCCAGTACTTC. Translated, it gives CASSRRLASGGEETQYF. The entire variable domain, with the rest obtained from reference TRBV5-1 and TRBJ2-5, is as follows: KAGVTQTPRYLIKTRGQQVTLSCSPISGHRSVSWYQQTPGQGLQFLFEYFSETQRNKGNFPGRFSGRQFSNSRSEMNVSTLELGDSALYLCASSRRLASGGEETQYFGPGTRLLVL.

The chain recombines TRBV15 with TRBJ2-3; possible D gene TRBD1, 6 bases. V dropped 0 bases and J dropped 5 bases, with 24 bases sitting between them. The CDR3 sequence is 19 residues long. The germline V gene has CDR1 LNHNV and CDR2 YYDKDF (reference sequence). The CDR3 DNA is TGTGCCACCAGCAGAGAGTCCCCACAGGGAAGAAGGAAGGGAGATACGCAGTATTTT. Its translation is CATSRESPQGRRKGDTQYF.

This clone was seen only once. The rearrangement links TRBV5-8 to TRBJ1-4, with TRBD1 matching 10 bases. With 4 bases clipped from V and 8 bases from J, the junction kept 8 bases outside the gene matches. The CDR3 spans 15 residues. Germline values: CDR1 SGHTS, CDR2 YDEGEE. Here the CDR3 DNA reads TGTGCCAGCAGCGGGACAGGGGCCAGTCGGGAAAAACTGTTTTTT. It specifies CASSGTGASREKLFF.

The CDR3 loop is CASSQEKRGGNEQFF. The CDR3 DNA is TGTGCCAGCAGCCAAGAAAAGCGGGGCGGAAATGAGCAGTTCTTC. This chain links TRBV4-2 with TRBJ2-1; 7 nucleotides line up with TRBD2. The CDR3 consists of 15 residues. Germline CDR1 LGHNA, CDR2 YNFKEQ. J was trimmed by 7 bases and V by 0 bases; bases with no gene match: 6.

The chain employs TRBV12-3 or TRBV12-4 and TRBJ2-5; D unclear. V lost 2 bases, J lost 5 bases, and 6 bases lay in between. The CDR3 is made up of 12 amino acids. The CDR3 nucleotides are TGTGCCAGCAGTTTAAGTCAGGAGACCCAGTACTTC. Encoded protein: CASSLSQETQYF.